This T cell receptor beta chain was recorded in a study of Graves' ophthalmopathy and Graves' hyperthyroidism. Other autoimmune disease, uncontrolled infection, pregnancy and lactation led to exclusion. This clonotype was counted many times. Its matching antigen is unknown. The sequenced template was RNA, covering the TCR beta CDR3 region. HTBI-primed RT-PCR formed the first round, and a multiplex PCR formed the second. TCRdb re-analysed the multiplex PCR reads in MiXCR, keeping a single row per CDR3 protein. The sample holds hundreds of thousands of distinct CDR3 sequences, 20% to 25% seen once. Study results and limitations: Most thyroid clonotypes expanded beyond 0.001 frequency were also found in blood.

The germline V gene encodes CDR1 MNHEY and CDR2 SVGAGI. The CDR3 is 13 amino acids. V gave up 3 bases and J gave up 4 bases, with 9 bases separating them. The receptor's source is a woman between 18 and 29 years old with stable Graves' hyperthyroidism. Some clones in this sample may be carry-over from other donors' samples. The V gene is TRBV6-5, the J gene TRBJ1-2; no definite D call. The sample was peripheral blood. The CDR3 sequence: CASSYRLSYGYTF. The CDR3 DNA reads as TGTGCCAGCAGTTATAGGCTTTCCTATGGCTACACCTTC.